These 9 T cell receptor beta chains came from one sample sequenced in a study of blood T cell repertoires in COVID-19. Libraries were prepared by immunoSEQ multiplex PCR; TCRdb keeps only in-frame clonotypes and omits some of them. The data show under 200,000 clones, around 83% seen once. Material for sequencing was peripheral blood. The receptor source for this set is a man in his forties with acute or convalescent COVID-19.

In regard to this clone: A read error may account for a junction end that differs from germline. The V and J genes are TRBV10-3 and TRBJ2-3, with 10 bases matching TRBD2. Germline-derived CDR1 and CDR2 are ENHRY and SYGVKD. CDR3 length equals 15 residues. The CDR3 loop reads CAISESSGGPDTQYF. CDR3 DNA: TGTGCCATCAGCGAGTCTAGCGGGGGACCAGATACGCAGTATTTT.

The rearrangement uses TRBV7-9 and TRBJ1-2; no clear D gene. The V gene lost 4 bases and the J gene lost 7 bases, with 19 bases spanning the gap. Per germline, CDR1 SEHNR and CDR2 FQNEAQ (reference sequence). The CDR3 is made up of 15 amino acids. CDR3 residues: CASSSIHPNGAGYTF. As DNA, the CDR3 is TGTGCCAGCAGCTCAATTCACCCCAACGGAGCTGGCTACACCTTC.

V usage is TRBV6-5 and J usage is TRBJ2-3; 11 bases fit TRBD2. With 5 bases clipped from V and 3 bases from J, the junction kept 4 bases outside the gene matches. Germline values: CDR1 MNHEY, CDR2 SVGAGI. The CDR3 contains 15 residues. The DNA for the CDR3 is TGTGCCAGCAGTACTAGCGGGGGCTCAACAGATACGCAGTATTTT. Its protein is CASSTSGGSTDTQYF.

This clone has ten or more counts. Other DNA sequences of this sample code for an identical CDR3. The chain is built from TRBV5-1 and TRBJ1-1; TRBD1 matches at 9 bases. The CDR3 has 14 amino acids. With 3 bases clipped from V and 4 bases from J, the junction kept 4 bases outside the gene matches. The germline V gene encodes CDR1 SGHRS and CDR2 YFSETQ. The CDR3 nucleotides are TGCGCCAGCAGCTGGAGGGACAGGGCCACTGAAGCTTTCTTT. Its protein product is CASSWRDRATEAFF.

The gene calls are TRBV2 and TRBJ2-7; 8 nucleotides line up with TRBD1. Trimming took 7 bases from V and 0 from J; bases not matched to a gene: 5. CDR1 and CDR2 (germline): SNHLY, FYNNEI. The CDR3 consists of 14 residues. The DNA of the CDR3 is TGTGCCAGCAACGACAGGGGTCCCTCCTACGAGCAGTACTTC. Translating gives CASNDRGPSYEQYF.

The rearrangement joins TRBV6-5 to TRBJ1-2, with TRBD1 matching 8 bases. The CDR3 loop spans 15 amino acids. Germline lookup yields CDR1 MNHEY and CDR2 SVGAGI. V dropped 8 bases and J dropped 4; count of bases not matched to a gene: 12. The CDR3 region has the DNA TGTGCCAGCGGTTGGGGACAGGCCGCCCCCTATGGCTACACCTTC. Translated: CASGWGQAAPYGYTF.

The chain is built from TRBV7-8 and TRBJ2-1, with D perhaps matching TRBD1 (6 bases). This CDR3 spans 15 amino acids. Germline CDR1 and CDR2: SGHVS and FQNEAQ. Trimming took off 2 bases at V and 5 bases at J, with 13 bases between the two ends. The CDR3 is CASSLKAGVNNEQFF. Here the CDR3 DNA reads TGTGCCAGCAGCTTAAAGGCAGGGGTCAACAATGAGCAGTTCTTC.

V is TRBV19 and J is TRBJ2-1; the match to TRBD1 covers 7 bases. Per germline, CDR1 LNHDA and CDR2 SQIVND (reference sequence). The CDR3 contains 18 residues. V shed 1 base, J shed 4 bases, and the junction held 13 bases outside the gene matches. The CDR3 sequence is CASSIGRGGQLGYNEQFF. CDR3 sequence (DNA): TGTGCCAGTAGTATAGGAAGAGGGGGACAGCTGGGTTACAATGAGCAGTTCTTC. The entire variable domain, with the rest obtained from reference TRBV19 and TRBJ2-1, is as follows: DGGITQSPKYLFRKEGQNVTLSCEQNLNHDAMYWYRQDPGQGLRLIYYSQIVNDFQKGDIAEGYSVSREKKESFPLTVTSAQKNPTAFYLCASSIGRGGQLGYNEQFFGPGTRLTVL.

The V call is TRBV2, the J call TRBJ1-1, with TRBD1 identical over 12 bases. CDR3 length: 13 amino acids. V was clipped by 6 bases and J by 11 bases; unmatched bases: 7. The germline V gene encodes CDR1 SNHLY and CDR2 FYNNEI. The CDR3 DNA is TGTGCCAGCAGCGCCGGGACAGGGGGCGCGGCTTTCTTT. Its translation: CASSAGTGGAAFF. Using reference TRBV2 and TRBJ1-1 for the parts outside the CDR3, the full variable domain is EPEVTQTPSHQVTQMGQEVILRCVPISNHLYFYWYRQILGQKVEFLVSFYNNEISEKSEIFDDQFSVERPDGSNFTLKIRSTKLEDSAMYFCASSAGTGGAAFFGQGTRLTVV.